Listed here are 19 T cell receptor beta chains from one sample, sequenced in a study of blood T cell repertoires in COVID-19. Sequenced by immunoSEQ multiplex PCR; TCRdb stores in-frame clones only, minus some. Seen here are roughly 230,000 clones, 84% observed once, and the top ten hold about 4.5%. Sequences were obtained from peripheral blood. The source is a middle-aged man with active or convalescent COVID-19.

The rearrangement links TRBV6-5 to TRBJ2-2; 12 bases fit TRBD2. Losses at the gene ends were 8 bases for V and 5 bases for J; bases not matched to a gene: 6. In germline, CDR1 is MNHEY, CDR2 SVGAGI. The CDR3 sequence is 15 residues long. CDR3 protein: CASLGLAGNTGELFF. The CDR3 bases are TGTGCCAGCCTTGGACTAGCGGGGAATACCGGGGAGCTGTTTTTT.

This clone was found once. The chain links TRBV6-5 to TRBJ1-4; 10 bases match TRBD1. Germline V gene sequence: CDR1 MNHEY, CDR2 SVGAGI. The CDR3 covers 15 residues. The V and J ends lost 6 bases and 8 bases, in that order; junction bases with no gene match: 9. The CDR3 coding sequence is TGTGCCAGCAGCGACGTACCGGGACAGGGGGAAAAACTGTTTTTT. This translates into CASSDVPGQGEKLFF.

CDR3 DNA: TGTGCCAGCAGCTCTTACAGGGACGAGCAGTACTTC. Translating it yields CASSSYRDEQYF. This chain links TRBV7-2 with TRBJ2-7; D is possibly TRBD1 (6 bases). Germline-derived CDR1 and CDR2 are SGHTA and FQGNSA. The CDR3 has 12 residues. Trimming left V 4 bases short and J 5 bases short, with 9 bases between.

CDR3: CASSSKVPGQSYGYTF. DNA of the CDR3: TGTGCCAGCAGCTCAAAAGTACCGGGACAGAGCTATGGCTACACCTTC. The rearrangement joins TRBV7-8 to TRBJ1-2; 7 bases map to TRBD1. Germline lookup yields CDR1 SGHVS and CDR2 FQNEAQ. The ends lost 4 bases at V and 4 bases at J; junction bases unmatched: 12. The length of the CDR3 is 16 residues.

J is TRBJ1-1 and V is TRBV10-3; perhaps TRBD1 as D (5 bases). CDR3 length: 15 residues. The germline V gene has CDR1 ENHRY and CDR2 SYGVKD. V was cut by 3 bases and J by 4 bases, with 15 bases left in between. CDR3 coding DNA: TGTGCCATCAGTGACCTCCGGGGGGAGGGCACTGAAGCTTTCTTT. This codes for CAISDLRGEGTEAFF.

The V gene is TRBV11-2, the J gene TRBJ2-3; 10 nucleotides line up with TRBD2. Trimming took 6 bases from V and 5 from J; bases not matched to a gene: 8. CDR1 is SGHAT, CDR2 FQNNGV, per germline. The CDR3 has 15 residues. CDR3 region: CASRRLAGREDTQYF. DNA for the CDR3: TGTGCCAGCAGGCGACTAGCGGGCCGTGAAGATACGCAGTATTTT.

The chain has TRBV7-6 and TRBJ2-1; D call uncertain. Germline lookup yields CDR1 SGHVS and CDR2 FNYEAQ. V lost 5 bases, J lost 6 bases, and 35 bases lay in between. The CDR3 is 21 residues long. CDR3 DNA: TGTGCCAGCAGCGTAAAACCCCGGGTCCCTTCCCGAGGTCCCACTTTCAATGAGCAGTTCTTC. Translated, it gives CASSVKPRVPSRGPTFNEQFF.

V is TRBV7-8 and J is TRBJ1-5, with D unclear. CDR1 SGHVS and CDR2 FQNEAQ come from the germline V gene. This CDR3 has 14 residues. With 0 bases removed from V and 6 bases from J, the gap between germline ends came to 9 bases. The CDR3, as DNA: TGTGCCAGCAGCTTAGCGCTAAAACCTCAGCCCCAGCATTTT. Its protein is CASSLALKPQPQHF.

The chain recombines TRBV9 with TRBJ2-5; 7 positions agree with TRBD1. The CDR3 totals 12 residues. V lost 9 bases and J lost 3; bases outside the gene matches: 5. The germline V gene has CDR1 SGDLS and CDR2 YYNGEE. CDR3 DNA: TGTGCCACCTCCAGGGGGAAAGAGACCCAGTACTTC. Its translation is CATSRGKETQYF. Drawing the rest from reference TRBV9 and TRBJ2-5, the complete variable domain is DSGVTQTPKHLITATGQRVTLRCSPRSGDLSVYWYQQSLDQGLQFLIQYYNGEERAKGNILERFSAQQFPDLHSELNLSSLELGDSALYFCATSRGKETQYFGPGTRLLVL.

The V call is TRBV6-5, the J call TRBJ1-3; D possibly corresponds to TRBD1 (6 bases). Germline CDR1 and CDR2: MNHEY and SVGAGI. The CDR3 is 15 amino acids. The V end lost 6 bases, the J end lost 3 bases, and 15 bases lay between the germline ends. The DNA of the CDR3 is TGTGCCAGCAGGCCACAGGGAAAGGTTGGAAACACCATATATTTT. Translation gives CASRPQGKVGNTIYF.

The rearrangement uses TRBV7-2 and TRBJ1-2; D is unclear. Germline-derived CDR1 and CDR2 are SGHTA and FQGNSA. The CDR3 has 15 residues. Trimming pared 1 base from V and 2 bases from J, leaving 11 bases between. CDR3 residues: CASSLDRILNYGYTF. In nucleotides, the CDR3 is TGTGCCAGCAGCTTAGACAGAATCCTAAACTATGGCTACACCTTC.

This clone was seen only once. V gene TRBV28 combines with J gene TRBJ2-7; TRBD2 is a possible D gene (6 bases). V was pared by 6 bases and J by 3 bases, with 12 bases between. The CDR3 covers 13 residues. Per the germline V gene, CDR1 is MDHEN and CDR2 is SYDVKM. This CDR3 is CASRYPGVYEQYF. In nucleotides, the CDR3 is TGTGCCAGCAGATATCCGGGGGTCTACGAGCAGTACTTC.

CDR3 residues: CASSNQGAGQPQHF. CDR3 in DNA: TGTGCCAGCAGCAATCAGGGGGCGGGTCAGCCCCAGCATTTT. The genes are TRBV9 and TRBJ1-5, with 8 bases aligning to TRBD1. Trimming at V came to 4 bases and at J to 6 bases, leaving 6 bases not matched to a gene. Per the germline V gene, CDR1 is SGDLS and CDR2 is YYNGEE. The CDR3 sequence is 14 residues long.

V and J are TRBV27 and TRBJ1-4, with 11 nucleotides matching TRBD1. From germline, CDR1 is MNHEY and CDR2 SMNVEV (reference sequence). The CDR3 loop spans 14 amino acids. V lost 5 bases and J lost 7; bases outside the gene matches: 3. This chain's CDR3 is CASSRTGGGEKLFF. In DNA form, the CDR3 reads TGTGCCAGCAGTCGGACAGGGGGCGGTGAAAAACTGTTTTTT.

This clone occurred once. The chain recombines TRBV5-1 with TRBJ1-2, with 7 bases aligning to TRBD1. The junction had 3 bases not matched to a gene; V was cut back by 2 bases and J by 8 bases. The CDR3 consists of 12 residues. CDR1 is SGHRS, CDR2 YFSETQ, per germline. The CDR3 DNA is TGCGCCAGCAGCTTACAGGGGACCGGCTACACCTTC. This gives the protein CASSLQGTGYTF.

About this clone: At one boundary the junction diverges from the germline segment, which might be a read error. The CDR3 loop is CASSPPSHEQYF. The CDR3 nucleotides are TGCGCCAGCAGCCCTCCCTCCCACGAGCAGTACTTC. The genes are TRBV4-1 and TRBJ2-7; no reliable D call. The germline V gene has CDR1 MGHRA and CDR2 YSYEKL. The CDR3 extends over 12 amino acids.

This chain connects TRBV6-4 to TRBJ2-1, with TRBD1 matching over 8 bases. With V trimmed by 5 bases and J by 9 bases, 6 bases remained unmatched. Germline assignment: CDR1 MRHNA and CDR2 SNTAGT. The CDR3 runs 13 residues. CDR3 loop: CASSSPGGGEQFF. The DNA of the CDR3 is TGTGCCAGCAGTTCTCCAGGGGGCGGTGAGCAGTTCTTC.

V gene TRBV28 combines with J gene TRBJ1-5; a weak D match, TRBD1 (5 bases). CDR1 is MDHEN, CDR2 SYDVKM, per germline. This CDR3 is built from 16 residues. Trimming pared 3 bases from V and 1 base from J, leaving 13 bases between. The CDR3 protein is CASSLGGSVSNQPQHF. CDR3 sequence (DNA): TGTGCCAGCAGTTTGGGGGGGAGCGTGAGCAATCAGCCCCAGCATTTT. Combining the CDR3 with reference TRBV28 and TRBJ1-5 gives the whole variable domain DVKVTQSSRYLVKRTGEKVFLECVQDMDHENMFWYRQDPGLGLRLIYFSYDVKMKEKGDIPEGYSVSREKKERFSLILESASTNQTSMYLCASSLGGSVSNQPQHFGDGTRLSIL.

The chain uses TRBV30 and TRBJ1-2; TRBD1 matches at 10 bases. The CDR3 is 14 amino acids. With 3 bases clipped from V and 8 bases from J, the junction kept 9 bases outside the gene matches. Germline lookup yields CDR1 GTSNPN and CDR2 SVGIG (reference sequence). In nucleotides, the CDR3 is TGTGCCTGGAGCCACCCGGGACAGGGGCGAGGCTACACCTTC. Translated, it gives CAWSHPGQGRGYTF.